The source of this TCR beta chain is a study of cytomegalovirus exposure and HLA in healthy donors. Study-wide points: A few CMV-associated chains were confirmed in vitro to be specific for CMV antigens. First-cohort TCR clusters tended to co-occur in the 95 to 150 validation repertoires, a later analysis found. Cytomegalovirus-associated status was assigned to approximately 160 TCR beta chains. Most TCR sequences proved rare, with some public TCRs found in many donors.

The CDR3 is made up of 15 amino acids. Germline CDR1 SGHVS, CDR2 FQNEAQ. Trimming took 5 bases from V and 5 from J, leaving 18 bases between them. On this clone itself: Antigen unknown.

Clones were sequenced by immunoSEQ multiplex PCR, and TCRdb holds only the in-frame ones, with some missing. In the table there are hundreds of thousands of clones, around 87% of which are singletons. The sequence came from a young woman in good health and CMV-seropositive. The sequencing input was PBMCs. The V and J genes are TRBV7-8 and TRBJ1-2; D is unresolved. The CDR3 coding sequence is TGTGCCAGCAGCCCCCCGGGGATTTCCTCTTATGGCTACACCTTC. This encodes CASSPPGISSYGYTF.